This TCR beta chain was sequenced during a study of T cells in Graves' hyperthyroidism and ophthalmopathy. Amplification of TCR beta CDR3 regions was performed using RNA transcripts as template. Primed by the HTBI set, a first-round RT-PCR was run on the TCR CDR3. In TCRdb, the multiplex PCR reads were re-called with MiXCR into one record per CDR3 protein. Here the sample spans roughly 500,000 distinct CDR3 sequences, around a quarter being singletons. Fresh 10 ml peripheral blood yielded PBMCs. This clonotype was detected ten times or more. What it binds is unknown. Germline V gene lookup returns CDR1 MNHEY and CDR2 SVGAGI. The CDR3 contains 16 residues. The V segment lost 4 bases and the J segment 10 bases; nucleotides outside the gene matches: 16. Study-level findings and limits: The model's output predicted ophthalmopathy at a median of 6.5 months prior to onset.

Material: blood. The origin of this receptor is a woman aged 25 to 45 with Graves' ophthalmopathy. The V call is TRBV6-5, the J call TRBJ1-5; 7 nucleotides align to TRBD1. In DNA form, the CDR3 reads TGTGCCAGCAGTTTGGCGGGGCCAAGGGGGCTTCAACCCCAGCATTTT. It translates to CASSLAGPRGLQPQHF.